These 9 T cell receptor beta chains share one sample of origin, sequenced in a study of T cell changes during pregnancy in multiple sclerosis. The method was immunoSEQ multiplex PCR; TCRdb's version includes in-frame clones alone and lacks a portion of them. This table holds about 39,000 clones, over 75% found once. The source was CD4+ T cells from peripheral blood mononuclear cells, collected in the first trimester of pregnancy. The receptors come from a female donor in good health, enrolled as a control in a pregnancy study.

As DNA, the CDR3 is TGTGCCTGGGGGACAGGGACCAATCAGCCCCAGCATTTT. Its protein product is CAWGTGTNQPQHF. The chain couples TRBV30 to TRBJ1-5, with 9 bases lining up with TRBD1. Germline CDR1 reads GTSNPN; CDR2 reads SVGIG (reference sequence). The CDR3 totals 13 residues. Trimming took 5 bases from V and 3 from J; bases not matched to a gene: 2.

For the CDR3, the DNA is TGTGCCAGAAGCTTAGCGCTGGGGGGGGCGGCCACCGGGGAGCTGTTTTTT. Protein: CARSLALGGAATGELFF. V and J are TRBV7-5 and TRBJ2-2; TRBD2, the table's D call, lacks a check against the DNA. TRBV7-5 is annotated as a pseudogene. CDR3 length equals 17 residues.

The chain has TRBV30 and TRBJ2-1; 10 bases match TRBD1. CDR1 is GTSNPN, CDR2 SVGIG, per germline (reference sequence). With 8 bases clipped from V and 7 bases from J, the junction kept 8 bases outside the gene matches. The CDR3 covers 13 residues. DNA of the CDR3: TGTGCCCGGGGGACAGGGGTTGGGAATGAGCAGTTCTTC. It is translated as CARGTGVGNEQFF.

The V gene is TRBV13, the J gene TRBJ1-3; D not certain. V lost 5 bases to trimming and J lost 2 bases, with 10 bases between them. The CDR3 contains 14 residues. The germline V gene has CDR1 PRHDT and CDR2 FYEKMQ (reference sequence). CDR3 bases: TGTGCCAGCAGCCCCCGGGGTCCTGGAAACACCATATATTTT. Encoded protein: CASSPRGPGNTIYF.

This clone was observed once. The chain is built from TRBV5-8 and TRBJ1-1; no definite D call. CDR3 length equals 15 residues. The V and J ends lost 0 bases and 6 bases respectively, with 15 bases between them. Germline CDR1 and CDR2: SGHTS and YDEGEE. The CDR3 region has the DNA TGTGCCAGCAGCTTGGCTGGGAGGTCCTGGGCTGAAGCTTTCTTT. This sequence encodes CASSLAGRSWAEAFF.

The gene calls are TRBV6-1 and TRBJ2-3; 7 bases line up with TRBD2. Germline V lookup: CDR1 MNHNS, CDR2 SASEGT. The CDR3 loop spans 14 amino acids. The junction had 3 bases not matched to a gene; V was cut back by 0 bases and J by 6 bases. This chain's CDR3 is CASSEAGGVDTQYF. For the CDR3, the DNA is TGTGCCAGCAGTGAAGCGGGGGGGGTCGATACGCAGTATTTT.

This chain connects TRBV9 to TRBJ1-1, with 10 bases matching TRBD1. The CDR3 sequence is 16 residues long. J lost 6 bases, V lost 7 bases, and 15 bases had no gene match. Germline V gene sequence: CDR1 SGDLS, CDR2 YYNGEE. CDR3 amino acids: CASSPGQGFGYAEAFF. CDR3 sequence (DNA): TGTGCCAGCTCTCCGGGACAGGGGTTTGGTTACGCTGAAGCTTTCTTT.

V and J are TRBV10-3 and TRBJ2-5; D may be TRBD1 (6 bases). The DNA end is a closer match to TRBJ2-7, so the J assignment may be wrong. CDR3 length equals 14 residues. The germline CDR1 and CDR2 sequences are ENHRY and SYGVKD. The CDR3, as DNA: TGTGCCATCAACAAGGGGGTACAAGTCTACGAGCAGTACTTC. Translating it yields CAINKGVQVYEQYF.

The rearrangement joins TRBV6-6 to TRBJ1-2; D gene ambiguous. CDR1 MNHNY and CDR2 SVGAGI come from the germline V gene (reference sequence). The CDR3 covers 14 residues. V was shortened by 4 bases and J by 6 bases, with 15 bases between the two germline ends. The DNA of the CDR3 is TGTGCCAGCAGTTCCCCCCGCAGGAGGGATGGCTACACCTTC. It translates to CASSSPRRRDGYTF.